Following are 32 T cell receptor beta chains from one sample sequenced in a study of cytomegalovirus exposure and HLA in healthy donors. The PCR contained 60 Vbeta and 13 Jbeta primers. Sequencing was performed with immunoSEQ multiplex PCR; in TCRdb, only in-frame clones are kept and a portion is missing. The data hold fewer than 120,000 clones, with more than 65% observed a single time. The sample consisted of PBMCs. Receptor source: a man younger than 40 in good health and CMV-seropositive.

This clone came up once. The chain combines TRBV15 with TRBJ1-2; D might be TRBD1 (5 bases). Trimming pared 0 bases from V and 0 bases from J, leaving 17 bases between. In germline, CDR1 is LNHNV, CDR2 YYDKDF (reference sequence). This CDR3 spans 18 amino acids. CDR3 region: CATSRDWKGPSTNYGYTF. DNA for the CDR3: TGTGCCACCAGCAGAGATTGGAAGGGGCCGAGTACTAACTATGGCTACACCTTC.

This sequence joins TRBV2 and TRBJ2-7; the D gene is possibly TRBD2 (7 bases). The CDR3 contains 14 residues. V lost 6 bases and J 4 bases, leaving 16 bases between the germline ends. Germline V gene sequence: CDR1 SNHLY, CDR2 FYNNEI. As DNA, the CDR3 is TGTGCCAGCAGGGATACGGGGGGCGGGTACGAGCAGTACTTC. Residues: CASRDTGGGYEQYF. The full variable domain, completed using reference TRBV2 and TRBJ2-7, is EPEVTQTPSHQVTQMGQEVILRCVPISNHLYFYWYRQILGQKVEFLVSFYNNEISEKSEIFDDQFSVERPDGSNFTLKIRSTKLEDSAMYFCASRDTGGGYEQYFGPGTRLTVT.

The CDR3 bases are TGTGCCAGCTCACCACCTAGCGGGGGGAACAATGAGCAGTTCTTC. It is translated as CASSPPSGGNNEQFF. This chain uses TRBV18 with TRBJ2-1, with 10 bases matching TRBD2. The CDR3 is 15 amino acids. J gave up 5 bases and V 0 bases, and 1 base lay outside the gene matches. Germline CDR1 and CDR2: KGHSH and LQKENI.

V gene TRBV2 combines with J gene TRBJ2-3, with 12 bases fitting TRBD2. Per the germline V gene, CDR1 is SNHLY and CDR2 is FYNNEI. This CDR3 is built from 18 residues. With V trimmed by 6 bases and J by 2 bases, 12 bases remained unmatched. DNA of the CDR3: TGTGCCAGCAGCCTCATCCACAGGACTAGCGGGGACACAGATACGCAGTATTTT. Protein product: CASSLIHRTSGDTDTQYF.

The chain has TRBV28 and TRBJ2-3; D is perhaps TRBD2 (6 bases). The CDR3 loop spans 13 amino acids. Trimming removed 11 bases at V and 2 bases at J, with 14 bases between. Germline V gene sequence: CDR1 MDHEN, CDR2 SYDVKM. In DNA, the CDR3 is TGTGCCGGGACTTCAAGATACACAGATACGCAGTATTTT. It encodes CAGTSRYTDTQYF.

The CDR3 nucleotides are TGTGCCAGCAGCCACTCCCCCGGGACTAGCGGGGGGCTTACCGGGGAGCTGTTTTTT. This encodes CASSHSPGTSGGLTGELFF. The rearrangement joins TRBV7-3 to TRBJ2-2; the match to TRBD2 covers 15 bases. Germline values: CDR1 SGHTA, CDR2 FQGTGA. Trimming cost V 5 bases and J 5 bases; bases outside gene matches: 12. This CDR3 is 19 amino acids long. The complete variable domain, with remaining parts taken from reference TRBV7-3 and TRBJ2-2, reads GAGVSQTPSNKVTEKGKYVELRCDPISGHTALYWYRQSLGQGPEFLIYFQGTGAADDSGLPNDRFFAVRPEGSVSTLKIQRTERGDSAVYLCASSHSPGTSGGLTGELFFGEGSRLTVL.

This clone was seen once. V and J are TRBV2 and TRBJ2-7; possibly TRBD2 for D (6 bases). Trimming took 6 bases from V and 2 from J, leaving 14 bases between them. CDR3 length equals 14 residues. CDR1 and CDR2 (germline): SNHLY, FYNNEI. In DNA, the CDR3 is TGTGCCAGCAGGGCGGGGAGTGGCCCCTACGAGCAGTACTTC. Translating gives CASRAGSGPYEQYF.

The rearrangement uses TRBV7-8 and TRBJ2-4, with 13 nucleotides matching TRBD2. Germline CDR1 is SGHVS and CDR2 is FQNEAQ. Trimming cost V 5 bases and J 5 bases; bases outside gene matches: 6. The CDR3 sequence is 16 residues long. CDR3 bases: TGTGCCAGCAGCACACTAGCGGGGGGGCCGGAAAACATTCAGTACTTC. It translates to CASSTLAGGPENIQYF.

This clone was seen a single time. The chain joins TRBV15 to TRBJ2-7, with 9 bases matching TRBD2. In germline, CDR1 is LNHNV, CDR2 YYDKDF (reference sequence). This CDR3 spans 16 amino acids. V trimming: 3 bases; J trimming: 9 bases; junction bases outside the gene matches: 15. The CDR3 DNA reads TGTGCCACCAGCAGTGGGGGGGGACTAGCAGCAAGTCGGCAGTACTTC. This codes for CATSSGGGLAASRQYF.

V and J are TRBV5-1 and TRBJ2-7, with D possibly matching TRBD1 (5 bases). In germline, CDR1 is SGHRS, CDR2 YFSETQ. V lost 0 bases to trimming and J lost 3 bases, with 13 bases between them. This CDR3 has 15 amino acids. The CDR3, as DNA: TGCGCCAGCAGCTTGGGTACAGGCTCCCGCTACGAGCAGTACTTC. Its protein is CASSLGTGSRYEQYF.

The rearrangement joins TRBV4-1 to TRBJ1-1; TRBD1 aligns across 10 bases. This CDR3 has 15 amino acids. In germline, CDR1 is MGHRA, CDR2 YSYEKL. V lost 1 base and J lost 4; bases outside the gene matches: 3. The CDR3 spells CASSQAGQGITEAFF. CDR3 coding DNA: TGCGCCAGCAGCCAAGCGGGACAGGGGATCACTGAAGCTTTCTTT.

The chain couples TRBV29-1 to TRBJ1-2, with 9 nucleotides matching TRBD1. The CDR3 covers 14 residues. Germline V gene lookup returns CDR1 SQVTM and CDR2 ANQGSEA. V lost 5 bases and J lost 2; bases outside the gene matches: 6. The CDR3 protein is CSVHEGTGNYGYTF. In DNA, the CDR3 is TGCAGCGTTCACGAGGGGACAGGGAACTATGGCTACACCTTC.

This chain uses TRBV7-2 with TRBJ1-2; D not resolved. The CDR3 has 15 amino acids. Germline V gene sequence: CDR1 SGHTA, CDR2 FQGNSA. The V and J ends lost 5 bases and 1 base respectively, with 14 bases between them. CDR3 sequence (DNA): TGTGCCAGCAGCCCCCCGGGGTCCATTAACTATGGCTACACCTTC. Encoded protein: CASSPPGSINYGYTF.

This clone was recorded once. The chain has TRBV6-6 and TRBJ2-3; weak D call: TRBD1 (6 bases). Germline loops: CDR1 MNHNY, CDR2 SVGAGI (reference sequence). The germline V and J ends were trimmed by 6 bases and 9 bases, with 13 bases remaining between them. The length of the CDR3 is 12 residues. The chain's CDR3 is CASSPGGRTQYF. CDR3 coding DNA: TGTGCCAGCAGCCCTGGGGGCAGGACGCAGTATTTT.

This chain links TRBV11-2 with TRBJ2-5; TRBD2 matches 14 bases. Per the germline V gene, CDR1 is SGHAT and CDR2 is FQNNGV. V shed 3 bases, J shed 2 bases, and the junction held 2 bases outside the gene matches. The CDR3 has 16 residues. The CDR3 DNA is TGTGCCAGCAGCTTCGGGACTAGCGGGGGTCAAGAGACCCAGTACTTC. Translated, it gives CASSFGTSGGQETQYF. The complete variable domain, with remaining parts taken from reference TRBV11-2 and TRBJ2-5, reads EAGVAQSPRYKIIEKRQSVAFWCNPISGHATLYWYQQILGQGPKLLIQFQNNGVVDDSQLPKDRFSAERLKGVDSTLKIQPAKLEDSAVYLCASSFGTSGGQETQYFGPGTRLLVL.

This clone was recorded a few times. The chain is built from TRBV6-1 and TRBJ1-5; no reliable D call. V lost 5 bases and J 0 bases, leaving 8 bases between the germline ends. CDR1 is MNHNS, CDR2 SASEGT, per germline. The CDR3 consists of 14 residues. CDR3 in DNA: TGTGCCAGCAGTCCCACAGATAGCAATCAGCCCCAGCATTTT. Translation: CASSPTDSNQPQHF.

V usage is TRBV30 and J usage is TRBJ2-7, with 8 bases that match TRBD1. Germline loops: CDR1 GTSNPN, CDR2 SVGIG (reference sequence). The J segment lost 7 bases and the V segment lost 3 bases, leaving 8 bases of the junction unmatched. The CDR3 has 13 residues. The CDR3 DNA sequence: TGTGCCTGGAGGGAGACAGGGGAATGGGAGCAGTACTTC. This translates into CAWRETGEWEQYF.

V gene TRBV6-5 combines with J gene TRBJ1-1, with D perhaps matching TRBD1 (6 bases). The germline CDR1 and CDR2 sequences are MNHEY and SVGAGI. There are 14 residues in the CDR3. V was clipped by 7 bases and J by 2 bases, with 14 bases between them. The CDR3 spells CASNSLTGNTEAFF. Here the CDR3 DNA reads TGTGCCAGCAACTCATTGACAGGAAACACTGAAGCTTTCTTT.

This clone occurred a few times. The chain recombines TRBV7-9 with TRBJ2-7; D gene unclear. This CDR3 spans 12 amino acids. Deletions cut 1 base from V and 4 bases from J, with 5 bases between. Germline assignment: CDR1 SEHNR and CDR2 FQNEAQ (reference sequence). CDR3 amino acids: CASSLGQYEQYF. The CDR3 DNA sequence: TGTGCCAGCAGCTTAGGCCAGTACGAGCAGTACTTC.

This clone was counted only a few times. Other DNA sequences in the sample encode the same CDR3. This CDR3 reads CASSHRGNYGYTF. Here the CDR3 DNA reads TGTGCCAGCAGCCACCGGGGGAACTATGGCTACACCTTC. The rearrangement uses TRBV14 and TRBJ1-2; D possibly corresponds to TRBD1 (5 bases). The length of the CDR3 is 13 residues. Germline V gene sequence: CDR1 SGHDN, CDR2 FVKESK. With 3 bases removed from V and 2 bases from J, the gap between germline ends came to 7 bases.

The genes are TRBV27 and TRBJ2-1; 9 positions agree with TRBD2. J was trimmed by 4 bases and V by 2 bases; bases with no gene match: 15. Germline V lookup: CDR1 MNHEY, CDR2 SMNVEV (reference sequence). This CDR3 contains 19 residues. The CDR3 spells CASSLRAGGLVQEYNEQFF. DNA for the CDR3: TGTGCCAGCAGTTTACGGGCGGGAGGGTTGGTCCAAGAGTACAATGAGCAGTTCTTC.

The chain carries TRBV19 and TRBJ2-7, with D perhaps TRBD2 (5 bases). From germline, CDR1 is LNHDA and CDR2 SQIVND (reference sequence). The germline V and J ends were trimmed by 9 bases and 4 bases, with 10 bases remaining between them. The CDR3 consists of 11 residues. CDR3 DNA: TGTGCCAGCGCCGAGGGATACGAGCAGTACTTC. Its translation: CASAEGYEQYF.

The V gene is TRBV6-1, the J gene TRBJ2-2; possible D gene TRBD1, 6 bases. The germline V and J ends were trimmed by 7 bases and 4 bases, with 10 bases remaining between them. The CDR3 has 13 residues. Looked up from germline, CDR1 is MNHNS and CDR2 is SASEGT. The CDR3 DNA sequence: TGTGCCAGCAAACAGGGTTTCACCGGGGAGCTGTTTTTT. Translated: CASKQGFTGELFF.

The chain links TRBV2 to TRBJ2-1; D is possibly TRBD1 (6 bases). This CDR3 comprises 15 residues. The ends were cut back, 11 bases at V and 7 bases at J, with 24 bases in the middle. The germline V gene encodes CDR1 SNHLY and CDR2 FYNNEI. This CDR3 reads CAGSTGTLKANEQFF. The CDR3 DNA reads TGTGCCGGCTCCACCGGGACACTAAAAGCAAATGAGCAGTTCTTC.

This sequence joins TRBV11-3 and TRBJ1-2; TRBD1 matches 9 bases. Trimming cost V 4 bases and J 8 bases; bases outside gene matches: 8. The CDR3 consists of 14 residues. The germline V gene encodes CDR1 SGHNT and CDR2 YENEEA. CDR3 region: CASSSGQGSGGYTF. CDR3 coding DNA: TGTGCCAGCAGCTCGGGACAGGGCTCAGGAGGCTACACCTTC.

The V gene is TRBV2, the J gene TRBJ2-5; perhaps TRBD2 as D (7 bases). V was cut by 6 bases and J by 5 bases, with 28 bases left in between. CDR3 length: 18 residues. From germline, CDR1 is SNHLY and CDR2 FYNNEI. CDR3 sequence (DNA): TGTGCCAGCAGAAAAACCCCCGGGGGCCAGAAGCGGGGTGAGACCCAGTACTTC. It translates to CASRKTPGGQKRGETQYF.

The chain uses TRBV6-1 and TRBJ1-5, with D possibly matching TRBD1 (5 bases). CDR1 MNHNS and CDR2 SASEGT come from the germline V gene. The CDR3 spans 14 residues. V dropped 0 bases and J dropped 2 bases, with 5 bases sitting between them. The CDR3 here is CASSEAGGNQPQHF. The DNA of the CDR3 is TGTGCCAGCAGTGAAGCAGGGGGCAATCAGCCCCAGCATTTT.

The chain couples TRBV11-2 to TRBJ2-7; a possible D gene is TRBD2 (6 bases). The CDR3 spans 15 residues. The germline V gene encodes CDR1 SGHAT and CDR2 FQNNGV. With 2 bases removed from V and 2 bases from J, the gap between germline ends came to 13 bases. This CDR3 is CASSLNGGSPYEQYF. The CDR3 region has the DNA TGTGCCAGCAGCTTAAACGGGGGTTCTCCCTACGAGCAGTACTTC.

J is TRBJ2-7 and V is TRBV29-1, with 14 positions matching TRBD2. CDR1 and CDR2 from the germline V gene are SQVTM and ANQGSEA. The CDR3 runs 15 residues. The V segment lost 5 bases and the J segment 2 bases; nucleotides outside the gene matches: 5. The DNA of the CDR3 is TGCAGCGTTATGGGACTAGCGGGGGTTCCCTACGAGCAGTACTTC. Its protein product is CSVMGLAGVPYEQYF.

The chain joins TRBV9 to TRBJ1-5; TRBD1 matches at 8 bases. V lost 3 bases and J lost 12; bases outside the gene matches: 8. This CDR3 has 13 residues. Per the germline V gene, CDR1 is SGDLS and CDR2 is YYNGEE. CDR3 sequence: CASSEPQTGDQHF. The CDR3 DNA is TGTGCCAGCAGCGAACCCCAGACAGGGGACCAGCATTTT.

The chain links TRBV2 to TRBJ1-1; possibly TRBD1 for D (5 bases). Trimming shortened V by 1 base and J by 4 bases, and 10 bases separated the two germline ends. The CDR3 is made up of 14 amino acids. The germline V gene encodes CDR1 SNHLY and CDR2 FYNNEI. The CDR3 coding sequence is TGTGCCAGCAGTGAAGGACAGTGGGTCACTGAAGCTTTCTTT. The encoded protein is CASSEGQWVTEAFF.

V usage is TRBV29-1 and J usage is TRBJ2-2; 7 nucleotides align to TRBD1. This CDR3 region has 13 residues. The V gene's germline CDR1 is SQVTM and CDR2 ANQGSEA. Losses at the gene ends were 3 bases for V and 7 bases for J; bases not matched to a gene: 5. The CDR3 sequence is CSVDLQGNGELFF. For the CDR3, the DNA is TGCAGCGTTGACCTACAGGGGAACGGGGAGCTGTTTTTT.